What follows are 27 T cell receptor beta chains derived from one specimen sequenced in a study of T cell repertoires in cytomegalovirus infection. TCRdb reprocessed the reads via MiXCR and lists one record per CDR3 protein. The table includes 300,000 or so distinct CDR3 sequences, 8% to 10% detected once. Sequenced material: PBMCs. The receptors were sampled from a human donor in good health (CMV status not recorded). Some clones in this sample may be carry-over from other donors' samples.

This clonotype was observed many times. The chain combines TRBV12-3 or TRBV12-4 with TRBJ1-4; D unresolved. CDR3 length: 13 amino acids. V lost 3 bases and J lost 10, with 12 bases in between. The CDR3 DNA follows: TGTGCCAGCAGTTTCGGTACAGCTGGAAAACTGTTTTTT. The encoded protein is CASSFGTAGKLFF.

This clonotype was detected many times. This rearrangement joins TRBV14 to TRBJ1-1; D call uncertain. The V end was cut by 4 bases, the J end by 0 bases, with 9 bases between. The CDR3 contains 14 residues. Germline loops: CDR1 SGHDN, CDR2 FVKESK. The chain's CDR3 is CASSPLTVNTEAFF. CDR3 bases: TGTGCCAGCAGCCCGTTAACGGTGAACACTGAAGCTTTCTTT.

This clonotype was detected many times. The J gene is TRBJ1-1, the V gene TRBV7-2, with TRBD1 identical over 7 bases. Germline V gene data show CDR1 as SGHTA and CDR2 as FQGNSA. Losses at the gene ends were 3 bases for V and 2 bases for J; bases not matched to a gene: 6. The CDR3 covers 15 residues. CDR3 sequence: CASSLNRGGNTEAFF. CDR3 bases: TGTGCCAGCAGCTTGAACAGGGGTGGAAACACTGAAGCTTTCTTT.

Many counts were recorded for this clonotype. This chain uses TRBV10-3 with TRBJ1-2; 7 bases are shared with TRBD1. With V trimmed by 2 bases and J by 7 bases, 13 bases remained unmatched. CDR1 is ENHRY, CDR2 SYGVKD, per germline. The CDR3 consists of 16 residues. The CDR3 region has the DNA TGTGCCATCAGTGAGCCACGGCCTGATCACAGGGGTGGCTACACCTTC. This gives the protein CAISEPRPDHRGGYTF.

The V and J genes are TRBV3-1 and TRBJ2-7; D remains unclear. The CDR3 spans 18 residues. Trimming removed 0 bases at V and 0 bases at J, with 18 bases between. Per the germline V gene, CDR1 is LGHDT and CDR2 is YNNKEL (reference sequence). The CDR3 loop reads CASSQDAWTDFYSYEQYF. CDR3 bases: TGTGCCAGCAGCCAAGATGCTTGGACCGATTTTTACTCCTACGAGCAGTACTTC.

This clonotype was detected ten times or more. CDR3 nucleotide sequence: TGTGCCAGTAGTATAGGAGGCGAAGCTTTCTTT. This gives the protein CASSIGGEAFF. V gene TRBV19 combines with J gene TRBJ1-1; no reliable D call. The CDR3 covers 11 residues. Germline CDR1 reads LNHDA; CDR2 reads SQIVND (reference sequence). V dropped 1 base and J dropped 8 bases, with 5 bases sitting between them.

This clonotype was recorded many times. The genes are TRBV7-2 and TRBJ2-3; 13 bases match TRBD2. The CDR3 is made up of 18 amino acids. Losses at the gene ends were 3 bases for V and 2 bases for J; bases not matched to a gene: 8. The germline gives CDR1 SGHTA, CDR2 FQGNSA. The CDR3 here is CASSLFPTSGGSTDTQYF. The CDR3 DNA sequence: TGTGCCAGCAGCTTGTTCCCGACTAGCGGGGGGTCCACAGATACGCAGTATTTT.

This clonotype turned up a few times. V usage is TRBV19 and J usage is TRBJ2-3; D is unclear. Per the germline V gene, CDR1 is LNHDA and CDR2 is SQIVND (reference sequence). V gave up 8 bases and J gave up 2 bases, with 14 bases separating them. The CDR3 runs 14 residues. This chain's CDR3 is CASQDTTITDTQYF. CDR3 DNA: TGTGCCAGTCAAGACACTACCATCACAGATACGCAGTATTTT.

This clonotype was observed at least ten times. The genes are TRBV7-9 and TRBJ1-2; D is unclear. V was trimmed by 2 bases and J by 2 bases, leaving 12 bases between them. CDR3 length: 15 residues. Germline V CDR1 and CDR2: SEHNR, FQNEAQ (reference sequence). DNA for the CDR3: TGTGCCAGCAGCTTAAAGATCTCCAGGAACTATGGCTACACCTTC. It codes for CASSLKISRNYGYTF.

This clonotype was observed at least ten times. The J gene is TRBJ1-6, the V gene TRBV28; 9 nucleotides match TRBD1. The ends lost 8 bases at V and 8 bases at J; junction bases unmatched: 4. The CDR3 loop spans 13 amino acids. Per the germline V gene, CDR1 is MDHEN and CDR2 is SYDVKM. The CDR3 region is CASGTGIHSPLHF. The DNA for the CDR3 is TGTGCCAGCGGGACAGGGATACATTCACCCCTCCACTTT.

The chain has TRBV10-3 and TRBJ1-4, with D possibly TRBD1 on 5 matching bases. Looked up from germline, CDR1 is ENHRY and CDR2 is SYGVKD. V lost 5 bases and J lost 0, with 13 bases in between. The CDR3 is 16 amino acids. CDR3 nucleotide sequence: TGTGCCATCAGTCCCCGGGGGGAGACAACTAATGAAAAACTGTTTTTT. This translates into CAISPRGETTNEKLFF.

This clonotype came up many times. CDR3 sequence: CASSDPSLPQYF. In nucleotides, the CDR3 is TGTGCCAGCAGCGATCCCAGCCTACCGCAGTACTTC. The chain carries TRBV7-9 and TRBJ2-7; D unclear. The V end lost 5 bases, the J end lost 9 bases, and 14 bases lay between the germline ends. CDR1 and CDR2 (germline): SEHNR, FQNEAQ (reference sequence). The CDR3 contains 12 residues.

The rearrangement links TRBV25-1 to TRBJ2-6, with D tentatively TRBD1 (6 bases). The V end lost 3 bases, the J end lost 1 base, and 25 bases lay between the germline ends. CDR1 and CDR2 from the germline V gene are MGHDK and SYGVNS. This CDR3 region has 21 residues. CDR3 bases: TGTGCCAGCAGTGACACAGGGCAGTCCCTACAGTTTCCTTCTGGGGCCAACGTCCTGACTTTC. Translated, it gives CASSDTGQSLQFPSGANVLTF.

This clonotype has at least ten counts. The rearrangement joins TRBV7-2 to TRBJ2-2, with 7 positions matching TRBD1. The CDR3 is made up of 14 amino acids. CDR1 is SGHTA and CDR2 is FQGNSA in the germline V gene. The ends lost 6 bases at V and 4 bases at J; junction bases unmatched: 5. The CDR3 nucleotides read TGTGCCAGCAGGTGGGACAGTGGCACCGGGGAGCTGTTTTTT. Translated, it gives CASRWDSGTGELFF.

The V and J genes are TRBV20-1 and TRBJ1-1; D not certain. Germline V CDR1 and CDR2: DFQATT, SNEGSKA (reference sequence). With 0 bases removed from V and 5 bases from J, the gap between germline ends came to 13 bases. This CDR3 contains 14 residues. The CDR3 coding sequence is TGCAGTGCTAGAGAAGGGAAGGGATGGACTGAAGCTTTCTTT. Encoded protein: CSAREGKGWTEAFF.

A few counts support this clonotype. The chain links TRBV4-1 to TRBJ1-1; possible D gene TRBD1, 5 bases. CDR3 size: 13 residues. From germline, CDR1 is MGHRA and CDR2 YSYEKL. The V end lost 0 bases, the J end lost 6 bases, and 8 bases lay between the germline ends. CDR3 loop: CASSQETGAEAFF. The DNA of the CDR3 is TGCGCCAGCAGCCAAGAAACAGGCGCTGAAGCTTTCTTT.

This clonotype has ten or more counts. The rearrangement links TRBV18 to TRBJ1-4; D is unresolved. The CDR3 sequence is 14 residues long. V gave up 3 bases and J gave up 2 bases, with 7 bases separating them. CDR1 and CDR2 from the germline V gene are KGHSH and LQKENI. CDR3 sequence reads: CASSPGVTNEKLFF. CDR3 DNA: TGTGCCAGCTCACCCGGGGTTACTAATGAAAAACTGTTTTTT.

This clonotype was seen repeatedly, ten times or more. V and J are TRBV12-3 or TRBV12-4 and TRBJ1-5; no firm D call. V shed 3 bases and J shed 7 bases, with 10 bases lying between them. The CDR3 extends over 13 amino acids. CDR3 sequence (DNA): TGTGCCAGCAGTTTCGGTAGGGTCCAGCCCCAGCATTTT. Translation gives CASSFGRVQPQHF.

The chain uses TRBV6-5 and TRBJ1-1; 7 positions agree with TRBD1. Germline loops: CDR1 MNHEY, CDR2 SVGAGI. J gave up 8 bases and V 6 bases, and 12 bases lay outside the gene matches. The CDR3 has 14 residues. The DNA for the CDR3 is TGTGCCAGCAGCCGAGACAGGGCAAGGCAAGAAGCTTTCTTT. As protein: CASSRDRARQEAFF.

This clonotype was seen ten or more times. The chain uses TRBV11-3 and TRBJ2-3; 10 bases agree with TRBD1. The CDR3 consists of 15 residues. The V gene's germline CDR1 is SGHNT and CDR2 YENEEA. V was pared by 6 bases and J by 4 bases, with 7 bases of the junction left unmatched. CDR3 sequence reads: CASSPGQGGPDTQYF. In nucleotides, the CDR3 is TGTGCCAGCAGTCCCGGACAGGGGGGTCCAGATACGCAGTATTTT.

This clonotype appeared many times. The CDR3 here is CASSEYRQNTEAFF. CDR3 in DNA: TGTGCCAGCAGTGAATACAGACAGAACACTGAAGCTTTCTTT. The chain uses TRBV25-1 and TRBJ1-1, with D unclear. Trimming pared 0 bases from V and 1 base from J, leaving 6 bases between. This CDR3 spans 14 amino acids. Germline CDR1 reads MGHDK; CDR2 reads SYGVNS.

Ten or more counts support this clonotype. The chain recombines TRBV6-2 or TRBV6-3 with TRBJ1-1; no definite D call. Germline CDR1 MNHEY, CDR2 SVGEGT. The CDR3 runs 15 residues. The ends were cut back, 5 bases at V and 2 bases at J, with 15 bases in the middle. CDR3 coding DNA: TGTGCCAGCAGTCAAATAACAGATAGAAACACTGAAGCTTTCTTT. It encodes CASSQITDRNTEAFF.

This clonotype appeared a few times. The chain employs TRBV2 and TRBJ1-5; D may be TRBD1 (6 bases). Trimming took off 7 bases at V and 0 bases at J, with 7 bases between the two ends. The CDR3 consists of 13 residues. Germline assignment: CDR1 SNHLY and CDR2 FYNNEI. In DNA form, the CDR3 reads TGTGCCAGCAAGGGGGATAGCAATCAGCCCCAGCATTTT. Translated: CASKGDSNQPQHF.

This clonotype was counted a few times. The chain couples TRBV29-1 to TRBJ2-2, with 7 bases identical to TRBD1. V lost 4 bases to trimming and J lost 0 bases; unmatched junction nucleotides: 2. CDR1 and CDR2 from the germline V gene are SQVTM and ANQGSEA. CDR3 length: 14 amino acids. Written as DNA, the CDR3 is TGCAGCGTTGGGGGGACAGCGAACACCGGGGAGCTGTTTTTT. Translating it yields CSVGGTANTGELFF.

This clonotype occurred a few times. The genes are TRBV14 and TRBJ2-1; TRBD2 might be the D (6 bases). Trimming cost V 5 bases and J 9 bases, with 17 bases left between them. Germline CDR1 SGHDN, CDR2 FVKESK. The CDR3 is 14 residues long. The CDR3 region is CASSYKSRGFEQFF. The CDR3 DNA reads TGTGCCAGCAGCTATAAGAGTCGGGGGTTTGAGCAGTTCTTC. Full variable domain (rest looked up from reference TRBV14 and TRBJ2-1): EAGVTQFPSHSVIEKGQTVTLRCDPISGHDNLYWYRRVMGKEIKFLLHFVKESKQDESGMPNNRFLAERTGGTYSTLKVQPAELEDSGVYFCASSYKSRGFEQFFGPGTRLTVL.

This clonotype has a handful of counts. CDR3 nucleotide sequence: TGTGCCAGCAGTTACGACAGAACCATGAACACTGAAGCTTTCTTT. Translated: CASSYDRTMNTEAFF. V is TRBV5-6 and J is TRBJ1-1; D might be TRBD1 (5 bases). Germline CDR1 is SGHDT and CDR2 is YYEEEE. Trimming shortened V by 5 bases and J by 0 bases, and 14 bases separated the two germline ends. This CDR3 has 15 residues.

This clonotype turned up a few times. This chain connects TRBV20-1 to TRBJ1-6; 10 bases align to TRBD1. The junction had 5 bases not matched to a gene; V was cut back by 5 bases and J by 7 bases. From germline, CDR1 is DFQATT and CDR2 SNEGSKA (reference sequence). This CDR3 has 14 residues. Written as DNA, the CDR3 is TGCAGTGCTGAAGACAGGGGGCAGAATTCACCCCTCCACTTT. Residues: CSAEDRGQNSPLHF.